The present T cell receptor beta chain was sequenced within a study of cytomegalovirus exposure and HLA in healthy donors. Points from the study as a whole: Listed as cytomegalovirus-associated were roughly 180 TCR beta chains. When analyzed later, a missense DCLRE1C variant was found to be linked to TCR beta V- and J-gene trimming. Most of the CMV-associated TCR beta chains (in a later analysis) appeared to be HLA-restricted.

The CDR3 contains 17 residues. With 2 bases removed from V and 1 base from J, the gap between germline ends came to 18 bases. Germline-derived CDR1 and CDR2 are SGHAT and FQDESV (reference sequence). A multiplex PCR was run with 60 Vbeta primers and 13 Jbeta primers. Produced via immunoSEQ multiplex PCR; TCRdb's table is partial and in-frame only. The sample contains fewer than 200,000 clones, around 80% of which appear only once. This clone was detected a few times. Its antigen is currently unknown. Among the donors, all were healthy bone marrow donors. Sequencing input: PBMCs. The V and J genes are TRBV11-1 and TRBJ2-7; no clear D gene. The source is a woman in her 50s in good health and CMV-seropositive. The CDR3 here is CASSLSSHSPSSYEQYF. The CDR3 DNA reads TGTGCCAGCAGCTTAAGTAGTCACAGTCCTTCGTCCTACGAGCAGTACTTC.